Listed below are T cell receptor beta chains from one sample, sequenced in a study of beta chain features in type 1 diabetes. TCRdb keeps only in-frame clones here, not all; method: immunoSEQ multiplex PCR. This table holds a few hundred thousand clones, 30% found once. The sample taken for sequencing was naive CD4+ T cells from blood. These receptors were obtained from a man in his late teens or twenties in good health. Each CDR3 is given with its conserved first and last residue. Fields, in order: J gene, D gene, V gene, clone size, CDR3 DNA, CDR3 protein. The D gene is left open where the match is weak. Only some rows state a clone size, as once, few, many or a class for expanded clones.

j_gene: TRBJ2-4
d_gene: TRBD1
v_gene: TRBV7-2
abundance: .
CDR3nt: TGTGCCAGCAGCGACAGGGGGGCCAAAAACATTCAGTACTTC
CDR3aa: CASSDRGAKNIQYF

j_gene: TRBJ2-7
d_gene: .
v_gene: TRBV28
abundance: .
CDR3nt: TGTGCCAGCAGTTTACTGGACACTGCCTACGAGCAGTACTTC
CDR3aa: CASSLLDTAYEQYF

j_gene: TRBJ2-7
d_gene: TRBD1
v_gene: TRBV6-6
abundance: .
CDR3nt: TGTGCCAGCAGTTTACAGAGGACAGGGGGCGCCTACGAGCAGTACTTC
CDR3aa: CASSLQRTGGAYEQYF

j_gene: TRBJ2-1
d_gene: .
v_gene: TRBV5-4
abundance: few
CDR3nt: TGTGCCAGCAGCTTGGTTGCGTCTTCCCGTTACAATGAGCAGTTCTTC
CDR3aa: CASSLVASSRYNEQFF

j_gene: TRBJ2-3
d_gene: .
v_gene: TRBV29-1
abundance: .
CDR3nt: TGCAGCGTTGTTATTGCGGGCACAGATACGCAGTATTTT
CDR3aa: CSVVIAGTDTQYF

j_gene: TRBJ2-1
d_gene: .
v_gene: TRBV7-2
abundance: .
CDR3nt: TGTGCCAGCAGTCCGGGGAGAGCGGGACAGGTCAATGAGCAGTTCTTC
CDR3aa: CASSPGRAGQVNEQFF

j_gene: TRBJ2-3
d_gene: TRBD2
v_gene: TRBV19
abundance: .
CDR3nt: TGTGCCAGTAAGCTAGCGGGAGGAAATACGCAGTATTTT
CDR3aa: CASKLAGGNTQYF

j_gene: TRBJ2-5
d_gene: .
v_gene: TRBV28
abundance: few
CDR3nt: TGTGCCAGCAGTTTATCGGGCGTAGAGTCGGAGACCCAGTACTTC
CDR3aa: CASSLSGVESETQYF

j_gene: TRBJ2-3
d_gene: TRBD2
v_gene: TRBV7-2
abundance: few
CDR3nt: TGTGCCAGCAGCTCTAGGGAGGCTACTAGCGGCACCTGGGATACGCAGTATTTT
CDR3aa: CASSSREATSGTWDTQYF

j_gene: TRBJ2-5
d_gene: TRBD1
v_gene: TRBV7-8
abundance: .
CDR3nt: TGTGCCAGCAGCTATCGACAGGGGGGCGTTCAAGAGACCCAGTACTTC
CDR3aa: CASSYRQGGVQETQYF

j_gene: TRBJ2-3
d_gene: TRBD1
v_gene: TRBV7-3
abundance: few
CDR3nt: TGTGCCAGCAGCACCCGGGACAGGGGGCGAGATACGCAGTATTTT
CDR3aa: CASSTRDRGRDTQYF

j_gene: TRBJ2-3
d_gene: .
v_gene: TRBV6-6
abundance: few
CDR3nt: TGTGCCAGCAGCCAGATAGTAGATACGCAGTATTTT
CDR3aa: CASSQIVDTQYF

j_gene: TRBJ2-1
d_gene: TRBD2
v_gene: TRBV14
abundance: few
CDR3nt: TGTGCCAGCAGCCAAGTTGGCCGGACTAGTAAGTTCTTC
CDR3aa: CASSQVGRTSKFF

j_gene: TRBJ2-1
d_gene: .
v_gene: TRBV2
abundance: .
CDR3nt: TGTGCCAGCAGTGATCCTGGCAGCTACAATGAGCAGTTCTTC
CDR3aa: CASSDPGSYNEQFF

j_gene: TRBJ2-5
d_gene: .
v_gene: TRBV30
abundance: .
CDR3nt: TGTGCCTGGAGTCCTAACGTAGGCCGGCGGGAGACCCAGTACTTC
CDR3aa: CAWSPNVGRRETQYF

j_gene: TRBJ2-1
d_gene: .
v_gene: TRBV7-2
abundance: .
CDR3nt: TGTGCCAGCAGCTTAGCGGTAACTGGAAACAATGAGCAGTTCTTC
CDR3aa: CASSLAVTGNNEQFF

j_gene: TRBJ2-2
d_gene: TRBD1
v_gene: TRBV29-1
abundance: few
CDR3nt: TGCAGCGTTGGGGGACAGGGAAGGTCCGGGGAGCTGTTTTTT
CDR3aa: CSVGGQGRSGELFF

j_gene: TRBJ2-5
d_gene: .
v_gene: TRBV6-5
abundance: .
CDR3nt: TGTGCCAGCAGTTACACGGTCCATTTTGCGCAGTACTTC
CDR3aa: CASSYTVHFAQYF

j_gene: TRBJ2-1
d_gene: .
v_gene: TRBV6-6
abundance: few
CDR3nt: TGTGCCAGCAGTTACTCACGTAGCTCCTACAATGAGCAGTTCTTC
CDR3aa: CASSYSRSSYNEQFF

j_gene: TRBJ2-1
d_gene: .
v_gene: TRBV29-1
abundance: .
CDR3nt: TGCAGCGTAACCCTATCCCGGCAGTTCTTC
CDR3aa: CSVTLSRQFF

j_gene: TRBJ2-4
d_gene: .
v_gene: TRBV30
abundance: .
CDR3nt: TGTGCCTGGAGTGTACGAGGGGCGAGGGCCAAAAACATTCAGTACTTC
CDR3aa: CAWSVRGARAKNIQYF

j_gene: TRBJ2-1
d_gene: TRBD2
v_gene: TRBV18
abundance: .
CDR3nt: TGTGCCAGCTCACCACCGACTAGCGGGAGTTACAATGAGCAGTTCTTC
CDR3aa: CASSPPTSGSYNEQFF

j_gene: TRBJ2-1
d_gene: .
v_gene: TRBV20-1
abundance: .
CDR3nt: TGCAGTGGCCAGCGAGGAGATGAGCAGTTCTTC
CDR3aa: CSGQRGDEQFF

j_gene: TRBJ2-7
d_gene: .
v_gene: TRBV29-1
abundance: few
CDR3nt: TGCAGCGTTGCTACGGGGAGGACGGGAACCTACGAGCAGTACTTC
CDR3aa: CSVATGRTGTYEQYF

j_gene: TRBJ1-3
d_gene: TRBD1
v_gene: TRBV25-1
abundance: .
CDR3nt: TGTGCCAGCAGTGACCCCGGACAGGGAGGAAACACCATATATTTT
CDR3aa: CASSDPGQGGNTIYF

j_gene: TRBJ2-2
d_gene: .
v_gene: TRBV5-1
abundance: few
CDR3nt: TGCGCCAGCAGTTGGACAAGTAACGGGGAGCTGTTTTTT
CDR3aa: CASSWTSNGELFF

j_gene: TRBJ1-1
d_gene: .
v_gene: TRBV28
abundance: few
CDR3nt: TGTGCCAGCTCGGGACAGAACACTGAAGCTTTCTTT
CDR3aa: CASSGQNTEAFF

j_gene: TRBJ2-2
d_gene: TRBD1
v_gene: TRBV11-3
abundance: .
CDR3nt: TGTGCCAGCAGCTATAGGGGGCCTTACACCGGGGAGCTGTTTTTT
CDR3aa: CASSYRGPYTGELFF

j_gene: TRBJ2-3
d_gene: .
v_gene: TRBV7-6
abundance: few
CDR3nt: TGTGCCAGCAGCCGAGATGATACGCAGTATTTT
CDR3aa: CASSRDDTQYF

j_gene: TRBJ2-1
d_gene: .
v_gene: TRBV7-2
abundance: few
CDR3nt: TGTGCCAGCAGCTTAGGGGGGGCTGGCAGGACCTACAATGAGCAGTTCTTC
CDR3aa: CASSLGGAGRTYNEQFF

j_gene: TRBJ2-7
d_gene: .
v_gene: TRBV14
abundance: .
CDR3nt: TGTGCCAGCAGCCCCTCCGGCCTCTCCTACGAGCAGTACTTC
CDR3aa: CASSPSGLSYEQYF

j_gene: TRBJ1-2
d_gene: .
v_gene: TRBV27
abundance: .
CDR3nt: TGTGCCAGCAGTTTATTGGGAGTGCGGGGATATGGCTACACCTTC
CDR3aa: CASSLLGVRGYGYTF

j_gene: TRBJ2-7
d_gene: .
v_gene: TRBV30
abundance: .
CDR3nt: TGTGCCTGGAGTCTACCGCCCGACGCGCAGTACTTC
CDR3aa: CAWSLPPDAQYF

j_gene: TRBJ2-1
d_gene: .
v_gene: TRBV9
abundance: few
CDR3nt: TGTGCCAGCAGCGTAAAGAGTGGAGAGCAGTTCTTC
CDR3aa: CASSVKSGEQFF

j_gene: TRBJ2-5
d_gene: .
v_gene: TRBV9
abundance: .
CDR3nt: TGTGCCAGCAGCGTAGGGAAAGCGGGCCAAGAGACCCAGTACTTC
CDR3aa: CASSVGKAGQETQYF

j_gene: TRBJ2-3
d_gene: .
v_gene: TRBV7-9
abundance: .
CDR3nt: TGTGCCAGCAGCTTAGGTCGGAGCACAGATACGCAGTATTTT
CDR3aa: CASSLGRSTDTQYF

j_gene: TRBJ2-5
d_gene: TRBD1
v_gene: TRBV4-3
abundance: .
CDR3nt: TGCGCCAGCAGCCAAGATCTTGGGACAGGGCGTTCCCAGTACTTC
CDR3aa: CASSQDLGTGRSQYF

j_gene: TRBJ1-5
d_gene: .
v_gene: TRBV4-1
abundance: few
CDR3nt: TGCGCCAGCAGCCAAAAGTCCCCGGGAAGCAATCAGCCCCAGCATTTT
CDR3aa: CASSQKSPGSNQPQHF

j_gene: TRBJ2-3
d_gene: .
v_gene: TRBV7-2
abundance: few
CDR3nt: TGTGCCAGCAGCCACTCCTCTAGCACAGATACGCAGTATTTT
CDR3aa: CASSHSSSTDTQYF

j_gene: TRBJ2-5
d_gene: .
v_gene: TRBV10-3
abundance: .
CDR3nt: TGTGCCATCAGTGAGGCGCTAGCTGCAGAGACCCAGTACTTC
CDR3aa: CAISEALAAETQYF

j_gene: TRBJ1-1
d_gene: .
v_gene: TRBV29-1
abundance: .
CDR3nt: TGCAGCGTTGAAATGCTCGACAGGATGAACACTGAAGCTTTCTTT
CDR3aa: CSVEMLDRMNTEAFF

j_gene: TRBJ2-7
d_gene: .
v_gene: TRBV30
abundance: few
CDR3nt: TGTGCCTGGGTGCTCGGGTACGAGCAGTACTTC
CDR3aa: CAWVLGYEQYF

j_gene: TRBJ2-7
d_gene: TRBD2
v_gene: TRBV10-3
abundance: .
CDR3nt: TGTGCCATCAGTGGAACCGGGACTAGCGGGAGCTTCGAGCAGTACTTC
CDR3aa: CAISGTGTSGSFEQYF

j_gene: TRBJ2-5
d_gene: TRBD2
v_gene: TRBV9
abundance: few
CDR3nt: TGTGCCAGCAGCGTAGGAGCGGGAGCCCAAGAGACCCAGTACTTC
CDR3aa: CASSVGAGAQETQYF

j_gene: TRBJ2-3
d_gene: .
v_gene: TRBV4-3
abundance: .
CDR3nt: TGCGCCAGCAGCCAAAATCGGGATGGTACGCAGTATTTT
CDR3aa: CASSQNRDGTQYF

j_gene: TRBJ2-3
d_gene: TRBD2
v_gene: TRBV9
abundance: .
CDR3nt: TGTGCCAGCAGCGTCGGACTAGCGGGAGGGACAGATACGCAGTATTTT
CDR3aa: CASSVGLAGGTDTQYF

j_gene: TRBJ2-3
d_gene: TRBD2
v_gene: TRBV29-1
abundance: .
CDR3nt: TGCAGCGCGGGGGGGTCCACAGATACGCAGTATTTT
CDR3aa: CSAGGSTDTQYF

j_gene: TRBJ2-1
d_gene: .
v_gene: TRBV7-9
abundance: few
CDR3nt: TGTGCCAGCAGCTTAGCGAGGGCAGCCTACAATGAGCAGTTCTTC
CDR3aa: CASSLARAAYNEQFF

j_gene: TRBJ2-7
d_gene: .
v_gene: TRBV27
abundance: .
CDR3nt: TGTGCCAGCAGTACCCGGGATTTCCTTACCTACGAGCAGTACTTC
CDR3aa: CASSTRDFLTYEQYF

j_gene: TRBJ1-4
d_gene: .
v_gene: TRBV29-1
abundance: .
CDR3nt: TGCAGCGTTTCAGGGCGTAATGAAAAACTGTTTTTT
CDR3aa: CSVSGRNEKLFF

j_gene: TRBJ1-5
d_gene: .
v_gene: TRBV13
abundance: .
CDR3nt: TGTGCCAGCAGCTACGGGACACCCTTGGGGCCCCAGCATTTT
CDR3aa: CASSYGTPLGPQHF

j_gene: TRBJ2-4
d_gene: .
v_gene: TRBV30
abundance: few
CDR3nt: TGTGCCTGGAGTTTTGGGAAAGCGACCAAAAACATTCAGTACTTC
CDR3aa: CAWSFGKATKNIQYF

j_gene: TRBJ1-5
d_gene: .
v_gene: TRBV30
abundance: .
CDR3nt: TGTGCCTGGAGCGAGGGAGGCCCCCAGCATTTT
CDR3aa: CAWSEGGPQHF

j_gene: TRBJ2-7
d_gene: TRBD1
v_gene: TRBV18
abundance: few
CDR3nt: TGTGCCAGCTCACCTATAGACAGGGGCAACGAGCAGTACTTC
CDR3aa: CASSPIDRGNEQYF

j_gene: TRBJ2-2
d_gene: .
v_gene: TRBV12-5
abundance: .
CDR3nt: TGTGCTAGTGGTTTGGTACATACAGGGAACACCGGGGAGCTGTTTTTT
CDR3aa: CASGLVHTGNTGELFF

j_gene: TRBJ2-3
d_gene: TRBD1
v_gene: TRBV7-2
abundance: .
CDR3nt: TGTGCCAGCAGCTTAGCGGGGCAGGGGGCGCAGTATTTT
CDR3aa: CASSLAGQGAQYF

j_gene: TRBJ2-1
d_gene: TRBD2
v_gene: TRBV7-9
abundance: few
CDR3nt: TGTGCCAGCAGCCAGACTAGCGGCTTAGACAATGAGCAGTTCTTC
CDR3aa: CASSQTSGLDNEQFF

j_gene: TRBJ2-1
d_gene: .
v_gene: TRBV7-6
abundance: .
CDR3nt: TGTGCCAGCAGCTTAGGGGTAGCGTTGGATGAGCAGTTCTTC
CDR3aa: CASSLGVALDEQFF

j_gene: TRBJ1-5
d_gene: .
v_gene: TRBV6-5
abundance: few
CDR3nt: TGTGCCAGCAGCGACAGCTATAGCAATCAGCCCCAGCATTTT
CDR3aa: CASSDSYSNQPQHF